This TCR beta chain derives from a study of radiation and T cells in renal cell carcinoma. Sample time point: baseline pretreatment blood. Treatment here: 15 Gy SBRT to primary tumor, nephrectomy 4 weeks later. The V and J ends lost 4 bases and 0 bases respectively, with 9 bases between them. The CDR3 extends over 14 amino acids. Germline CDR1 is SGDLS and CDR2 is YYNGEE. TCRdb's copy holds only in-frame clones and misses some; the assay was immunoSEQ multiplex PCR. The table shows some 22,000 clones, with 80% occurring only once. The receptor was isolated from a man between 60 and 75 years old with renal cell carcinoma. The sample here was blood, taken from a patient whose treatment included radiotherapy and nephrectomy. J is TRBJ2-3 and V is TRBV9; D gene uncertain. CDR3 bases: TGTGCCAGCAGCCCACAGCTCAGCACAGATACGCAGTATTTT. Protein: CASSPQLSTDTQYF. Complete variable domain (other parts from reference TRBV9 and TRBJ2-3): DSGVTQTPKHLITATGQRVTLRCSPRSGDLSVYWYQQSLDQGLQFLIQYYNGEERAKGNILERFSAQQFPDLHSELNLSSLELGDSALYFCASSPQLSTDTQYFGPGTRLTVL.